The clone carrying this TCR beta chain was observed a few times. As yet, its antigen is unknown. This record belongs to a study of beta chain features in type 1 diabetes. Study-wide findings and caveats: Patients and controls would be equally affected if PCR favored shorter templates. TCRB repertoires of naive, central memory and Treg cells appeared more similar among patients than among healthy donors. Moderate but significant shortening of TCRB CDR3s was recorded in all four CD4+ subsets from Type 1 diabetes patients.

Trimming at V came to 5 bases and at J to 5 bases, leaving 9 bases not matched to a gene. Looked up from germline, CDR1 is PRHDT and CDR2 is FYEKMQ (reference sequence). This CDR3 contains 14 residues. Sequencing targeted expressed TCRB transcripts, as all isolated RNA had been reverse transcribed. About 3.57 million reads, on average, came from each naive, central memory and regulatory T cell sample. The protocol was immunoSEQ multiplex PCR, while the TCRdb copy is restricted to in-frame clones and leaves out a portion. Of hundreds of thousands of clones in the sample, about an eighth were seen once.

The V call is TRBV13, the J call TRBJ2-7; 7 bases are a match to TRBD1. The sequenced sample consisted of naive CD4+ T cells from blood. This clonotype was sampled from a young man with type 1 diabetes. Here the CDR3 reads CASSPQRDSHEQYF. The CDR3 DNA sequence: TGTGCCAGCAGCCCGCAACGGGACAGCCACGAGCAGTACTTC.